This T cell receptor (beta chain) stems from a study of regulatory T cells in long-lasting Graves disease. Study summary: Over 5 years on antithyroid drugs plus positive TSH receptor antibodies marked Graves' disease as persistent.

J gave up 5 bases and V 7 bases, and 15 bases lay outside the gene matches. CDR1 and CDR2 (germline): SGHAT, FQNNGV. This CDR3 spans 16 amino acids. Arm-PCR of CDR3 regions and iRepertoire HTBI primers were used to build TCR beta libraries. TCRdb passed the multiplex PCR reads through MiXCR, listing each CDR3 protein once. The data show about 660,000 distinct CDR3 sequences, about 32% seen once. Study observations and caveats: Relative to newly diagnosed Graves' patients, persistent ones had lower TCR diversity. Rather than thyroid tissue, only peripheral blood underwent study.

The time point is: persistent/refractory GD, antithyroid drugs over 5 years with positive TRAb. From RNA extracted from PBMCs, the TCR library was made. There are a few counts of this clonotype. Its antigen is still unknown. The sequenced sample was peripheral blood mononuclear cells (PBMCs), obtained when the disease was refractory, from a patient treated with antithyroid drugs. The TCR sequence derives from a female donor with Graves disease. The rearrangement uses TRBV11-2 and TRBJ2-5; 8 nucleotides match TRBD1. The CDR3 DNA is TGTGCCAGCACCCTCCACAGTGGCAGACAGGGGGAGACCCAGTACTTC. It is translated as CASTLHSGRQGETQYF.